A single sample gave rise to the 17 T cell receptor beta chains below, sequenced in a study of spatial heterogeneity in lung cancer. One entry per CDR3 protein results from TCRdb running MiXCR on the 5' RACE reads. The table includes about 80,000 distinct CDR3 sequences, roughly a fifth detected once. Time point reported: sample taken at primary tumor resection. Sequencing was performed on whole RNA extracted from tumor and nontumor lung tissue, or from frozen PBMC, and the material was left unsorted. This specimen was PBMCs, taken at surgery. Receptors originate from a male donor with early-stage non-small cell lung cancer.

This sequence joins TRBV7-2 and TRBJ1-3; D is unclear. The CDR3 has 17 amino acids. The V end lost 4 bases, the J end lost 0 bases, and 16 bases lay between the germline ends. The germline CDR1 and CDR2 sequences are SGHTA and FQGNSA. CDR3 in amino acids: CASSWRHPPSSGNTIYF. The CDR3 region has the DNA TGTGCCAGCAGCTGGCGTCACCCTCCGAGCTCTGGAAACACCATATATTTT. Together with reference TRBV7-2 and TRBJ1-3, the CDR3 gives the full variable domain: GAGVSQSPSNKVTEKGKDVELRCDPISGHTALYWYRQSLGQGLEFLIYFQGNSAPDKSGLPSDRFSAERTGGSVSTLTIQRTQQEDSAVYLCASSWRHPPSSGNTIYFGEGSWLTVV.

CDR3 protein: CASSSSFRGPQNPEAFF. In DNA, the CDR3 is TGTGCCAGCAGTTCCTCCTTCAGGGGGCCCCAGAATCCTGAAGCTTTCTTT. The chain links TRBV6-5 to TRBJ1-1; 8 positions agree with TRBD1. Germline CDR1 reads MNHEY; CDR2 reads SVGAGI. J gave up 6 bases and V 4 bases, and 16 bases lay outside the gene matches. This CDR3 region has 17 residues.

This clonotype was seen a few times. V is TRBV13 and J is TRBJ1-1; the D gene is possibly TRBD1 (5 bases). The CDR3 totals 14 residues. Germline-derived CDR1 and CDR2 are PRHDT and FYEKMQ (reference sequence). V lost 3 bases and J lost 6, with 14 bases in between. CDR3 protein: CASSLGPQKPEAFF. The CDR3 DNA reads TGTGCCAGCAGCTTGGGACCCCAAAAGCCTGAAGCTTTCTTT.

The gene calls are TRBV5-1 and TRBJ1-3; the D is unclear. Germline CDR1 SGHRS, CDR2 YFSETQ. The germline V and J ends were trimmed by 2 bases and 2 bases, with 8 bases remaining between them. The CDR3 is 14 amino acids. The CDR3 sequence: CASSFEGTGNTIYF. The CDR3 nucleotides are TGCGCCAGCAGCTTTGAGGGCACTGGAAACACCATATATTTT.

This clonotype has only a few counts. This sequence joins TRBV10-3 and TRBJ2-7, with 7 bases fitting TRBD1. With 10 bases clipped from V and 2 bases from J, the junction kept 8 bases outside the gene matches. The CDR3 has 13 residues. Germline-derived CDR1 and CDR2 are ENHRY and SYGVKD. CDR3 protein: CATWSGQAYEQYF. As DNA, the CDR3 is TGTGCCACCTGGTCAGGACAGGCCTACGAGCAGTACTTC.

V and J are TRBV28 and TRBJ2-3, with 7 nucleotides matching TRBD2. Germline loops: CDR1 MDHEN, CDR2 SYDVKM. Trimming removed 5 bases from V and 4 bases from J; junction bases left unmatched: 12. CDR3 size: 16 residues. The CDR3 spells CASSPRLAGVSDTQYF. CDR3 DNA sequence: TGTGCCAGCAGTCCCAGACTGGCGGGAGTGTCAGATACGCAGTATTTT.

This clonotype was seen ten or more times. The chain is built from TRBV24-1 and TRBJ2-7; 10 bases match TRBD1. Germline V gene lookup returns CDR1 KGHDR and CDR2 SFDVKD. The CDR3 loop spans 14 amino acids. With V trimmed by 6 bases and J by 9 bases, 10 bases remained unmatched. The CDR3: CATSSTGGPDAQYF. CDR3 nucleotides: TGTGCCACCAGTTCGACAGGGGGCCCCGACGCGCAGTACTTC.

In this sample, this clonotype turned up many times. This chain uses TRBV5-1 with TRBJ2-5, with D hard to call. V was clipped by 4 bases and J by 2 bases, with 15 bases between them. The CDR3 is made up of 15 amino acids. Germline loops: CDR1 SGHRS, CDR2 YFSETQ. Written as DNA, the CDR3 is TGCGCCAGCAGCCCCGGCAGGCGCCCTCAAGAGACCCAGTACTTC. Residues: CASSPGRRPQETQYF.

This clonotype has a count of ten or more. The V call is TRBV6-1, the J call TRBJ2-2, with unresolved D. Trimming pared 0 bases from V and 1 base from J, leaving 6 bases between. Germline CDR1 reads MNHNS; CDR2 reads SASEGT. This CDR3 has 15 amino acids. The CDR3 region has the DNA TGTGCCAGCAGTGAAGCTGAAGGGAACACCGGGGAGCTGTTTTTT. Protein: CASSEAEGNTGELFF.

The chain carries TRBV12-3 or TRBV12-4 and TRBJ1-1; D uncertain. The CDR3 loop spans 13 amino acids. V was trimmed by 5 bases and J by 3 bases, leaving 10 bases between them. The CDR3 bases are TGTGCCAGCAGTCTTCGGGCTGACACTGAAGCTTTCTTT. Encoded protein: CASSLRADTEAFF.

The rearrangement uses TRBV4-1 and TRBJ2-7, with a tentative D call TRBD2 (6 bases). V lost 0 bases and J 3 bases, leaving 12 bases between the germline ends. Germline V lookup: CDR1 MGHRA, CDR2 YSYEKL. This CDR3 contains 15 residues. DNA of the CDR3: TGCGCCAGCAGCCAAGATCGGGCGGGGTACTACGAGCAGTACTTC. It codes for CASSQDRAGYYEQYF.

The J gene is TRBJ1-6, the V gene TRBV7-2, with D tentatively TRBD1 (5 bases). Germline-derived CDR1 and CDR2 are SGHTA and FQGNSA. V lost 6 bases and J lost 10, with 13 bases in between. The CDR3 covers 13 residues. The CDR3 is CASSSRVNSPLHF. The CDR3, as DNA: TGTGCCAGCAGTTCCAGGGTAAACTCACCCCTCCACTTT.

In nucleotides, the CDR3 is TGTGCCTGGAGATATGGAGGGGACACTGAAGCTTTCTTT. Translated, it gives CAWRYGGDTEAFF. The V and J genes are TRBV30 and TRBJ1-1; D might be TRBD1 (5 bases). Germline values: CDR1 GTSNPN, CDR2 SVGIG (reference sequence). This CDR3 is built from 13 residues. With 3 bases removed from V and 3 bases from J, the gap between germline ends came to 11 bases.

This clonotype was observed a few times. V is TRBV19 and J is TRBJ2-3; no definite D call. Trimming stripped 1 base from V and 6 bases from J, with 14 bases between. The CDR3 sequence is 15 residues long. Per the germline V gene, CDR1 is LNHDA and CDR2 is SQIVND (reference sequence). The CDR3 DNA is TGTGCCAGTAGTATAGCCTCCATAGCTGCGGATACGCAGTATTTT. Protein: CASSIASIAADTQYF. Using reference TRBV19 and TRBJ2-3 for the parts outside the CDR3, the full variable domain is DGGITQSPKYLFRKEGQNVTLSCEQNLNHDAMYWYRQDPGQGLRLIYYSQIVNDFQKGDIAEGYSVSREKKESFPLTVTSAQKNPTAFYLCASSIASIAADTQYFGPGTRLTVL.

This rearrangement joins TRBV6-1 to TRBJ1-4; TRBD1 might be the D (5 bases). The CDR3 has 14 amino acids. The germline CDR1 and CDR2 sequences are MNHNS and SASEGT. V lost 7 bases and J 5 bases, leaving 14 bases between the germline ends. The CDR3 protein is CASTPDRYNEKLFF. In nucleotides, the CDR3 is TGTGCCAGCACCCCAGACAGATACAATGAAAAACTGTTTTTT.

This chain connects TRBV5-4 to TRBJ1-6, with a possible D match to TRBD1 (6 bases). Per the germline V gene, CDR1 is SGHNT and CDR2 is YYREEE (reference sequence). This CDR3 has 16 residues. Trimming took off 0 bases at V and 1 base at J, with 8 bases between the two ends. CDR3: CASSLGTASYNSPLHF. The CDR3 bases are TGTGCCAGCAGCTTGGGGACAGCTTCCTATAATTCACCCCTCCACTTT.

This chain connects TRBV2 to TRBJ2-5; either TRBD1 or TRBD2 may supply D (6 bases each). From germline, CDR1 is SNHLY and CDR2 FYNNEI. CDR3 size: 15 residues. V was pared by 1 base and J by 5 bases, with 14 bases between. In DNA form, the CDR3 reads TGTGCCAGCAGTGAAGACCGGGGGCGGACGGAGACCCAGTACTTC. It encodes CASSEDRGRTETQYF.